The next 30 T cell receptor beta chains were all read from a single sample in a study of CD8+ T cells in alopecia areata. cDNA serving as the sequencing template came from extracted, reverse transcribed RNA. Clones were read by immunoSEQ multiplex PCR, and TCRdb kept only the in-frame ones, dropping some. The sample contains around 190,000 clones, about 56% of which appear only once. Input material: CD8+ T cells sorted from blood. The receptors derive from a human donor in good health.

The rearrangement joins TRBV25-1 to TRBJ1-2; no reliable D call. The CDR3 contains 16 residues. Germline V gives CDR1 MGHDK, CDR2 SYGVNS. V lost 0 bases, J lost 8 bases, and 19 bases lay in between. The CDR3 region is CASSEYKGGPSAGYTF. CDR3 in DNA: TGTGCCAGCAGTGAATATAAGGGCGGTCCTTCGGCGGGCTACACCTTC.

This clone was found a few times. CDR3 nucleotides: TGCAGCGTTGGGACGGACACTGAAGCTTTCTTT. Translation: CSVGTDTEAFF. The chain combines TRBV29-1 with TRBJ1-1; D gene unclear. This CDR3 has 11 amino acids. V lost 4 bases, J lost 3 bases, and 6 bases lay in between. Per germline, CDR1 SQVTM and CDR2 ANQGSEA.

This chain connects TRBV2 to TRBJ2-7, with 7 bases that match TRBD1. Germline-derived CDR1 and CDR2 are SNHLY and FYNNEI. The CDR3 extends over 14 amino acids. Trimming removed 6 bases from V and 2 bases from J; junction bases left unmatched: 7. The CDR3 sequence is CASRAGTATYEQYF. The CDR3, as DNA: TGTGCCAGCAGGGCCGGGACAGCTACCTACGAGCAGTACTTC.

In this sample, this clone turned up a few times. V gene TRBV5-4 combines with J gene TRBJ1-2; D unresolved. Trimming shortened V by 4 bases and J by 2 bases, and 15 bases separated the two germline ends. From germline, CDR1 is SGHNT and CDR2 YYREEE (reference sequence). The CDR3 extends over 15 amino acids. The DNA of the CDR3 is TGTGCCAGCAGCCGTCAGCCTGACCTAAACTATGGCTACACCTTC. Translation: CASSRQPDLNYGYTF.

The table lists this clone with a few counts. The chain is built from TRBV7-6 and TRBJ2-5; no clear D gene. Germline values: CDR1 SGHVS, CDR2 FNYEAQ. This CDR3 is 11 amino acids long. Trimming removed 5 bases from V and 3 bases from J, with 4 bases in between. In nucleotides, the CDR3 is TGTGCCAGCAGCAATAAAGAGACCCAGTACTTC. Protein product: CASSNKETQYF.

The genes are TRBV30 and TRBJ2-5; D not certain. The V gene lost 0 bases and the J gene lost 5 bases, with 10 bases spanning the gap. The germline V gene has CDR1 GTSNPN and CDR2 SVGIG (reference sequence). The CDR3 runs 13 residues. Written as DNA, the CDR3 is TGTGCCTGGAGTGTTCAGCCCCGGGAGACCCAGTACTTC. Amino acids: CAWSVQPRETQYF.

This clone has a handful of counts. The CDR3 reads CASGGVNTEAFF. DNA for the CDR3: TGTGCCAGCGGAGGGGTAAACACTGAAGCTTTCTTT. The chain employs TRBV5-6 and TRBJ1-1; possibly TRBD1 for D (5 bases). The germline V and J ends were trimmed by 7 bases and 2 bases, with 9 bases remaining between them. Looked up from germline, CDR1 is SGHDT and CDR2 is YYEEEE. The CDR3 runs to 12 residues.

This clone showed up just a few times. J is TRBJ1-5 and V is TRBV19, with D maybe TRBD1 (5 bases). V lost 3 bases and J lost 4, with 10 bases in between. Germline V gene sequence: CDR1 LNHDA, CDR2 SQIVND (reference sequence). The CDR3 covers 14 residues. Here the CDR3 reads CASSMGQGNQPQHF. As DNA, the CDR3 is TGTGCCAGTAGTATGGGGCAAGGAAATCAGCCCCAGCATTTT.

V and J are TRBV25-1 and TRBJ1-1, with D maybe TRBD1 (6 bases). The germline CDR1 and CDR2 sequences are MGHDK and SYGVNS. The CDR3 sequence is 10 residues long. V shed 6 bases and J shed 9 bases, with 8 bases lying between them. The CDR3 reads CASSQGKAFF. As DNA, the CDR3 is TGTGCCAGCAGCCAGGGGAAAGCTTTCTTT.

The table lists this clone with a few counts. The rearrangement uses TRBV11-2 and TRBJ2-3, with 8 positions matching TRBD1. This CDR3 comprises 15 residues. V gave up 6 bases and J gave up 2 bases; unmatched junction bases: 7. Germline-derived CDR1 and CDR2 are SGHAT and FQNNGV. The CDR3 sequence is CASRDRDRSTDTQYF. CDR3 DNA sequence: TGTGCCAGCAGGGACCGGGACAGGTCCACAGATACGCAGTATTTT. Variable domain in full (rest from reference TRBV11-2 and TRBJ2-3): EAGVAQSPRYKIIEKRQSVAFWCNPISGHATLYWYQQILGQGPKLLIQFQNNGVVDDSQLPKDRFSAERLKGVDSTLKIQPAKLEDSAVYLCASRDRDRSTDTQYFGPGTRLTVL.

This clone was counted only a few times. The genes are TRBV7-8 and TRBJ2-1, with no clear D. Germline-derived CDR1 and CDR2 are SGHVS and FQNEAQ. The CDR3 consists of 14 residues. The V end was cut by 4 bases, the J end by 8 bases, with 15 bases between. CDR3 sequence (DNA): TGTGCCAGCAGCTCGGCCTCCTTTTGGTATGAGCAGTTCTTC. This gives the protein CASSSASFWYEQFF. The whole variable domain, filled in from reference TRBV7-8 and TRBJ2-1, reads GAGVSQSPRYKVAKRGQDVALRCDPISGHVSLFWYQQALGQGPEFLTYFQNEAQLDKSGLPSDRFFAERPEGSVSTLKIQRTQQEDSAVYLCASSSASFWYEQFFGPGTRLTVL.

Here the CDR3 DNA reads TGTGCCAGCAGCCCTAGGACAGGAACCAACGGGGAGCTGTTTTTT. This translates into CASSPRTGTNGELFF. The chain employs TRBV7-9 and TRBJ2-2; 7 bases agree with TRBD1. With 5 bases clipped from V and 7 bases from J, the junction kept 10 bases outside the gene matches. This CDR3 is 15 amino acids long. Germline V gene lookup returns CDR1 SEHNR and CDR2 FQNEAQ (reference sequence).

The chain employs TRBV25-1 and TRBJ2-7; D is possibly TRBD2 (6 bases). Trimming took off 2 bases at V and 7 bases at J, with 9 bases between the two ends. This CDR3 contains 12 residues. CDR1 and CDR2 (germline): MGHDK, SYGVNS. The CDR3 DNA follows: TGTGCCAGCAGTGAAGGAGGGCTGGAGCAGTACTTC. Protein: CASSEGGLEQYF.

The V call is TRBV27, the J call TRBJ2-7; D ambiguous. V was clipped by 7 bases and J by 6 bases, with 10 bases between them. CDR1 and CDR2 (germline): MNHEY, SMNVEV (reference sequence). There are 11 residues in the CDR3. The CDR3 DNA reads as TGTGCCAGCACGGCTAACGGCGAGCAGTACTTC. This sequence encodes CASTANGEQYF.

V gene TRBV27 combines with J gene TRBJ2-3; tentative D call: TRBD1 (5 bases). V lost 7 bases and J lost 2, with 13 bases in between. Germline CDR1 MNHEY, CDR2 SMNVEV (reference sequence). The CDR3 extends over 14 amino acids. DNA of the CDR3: TGTGCCAGCAAAGACAGAGCCTCCACAGATACGCAGTATTTT. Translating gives CASKDRASTDTQYF.

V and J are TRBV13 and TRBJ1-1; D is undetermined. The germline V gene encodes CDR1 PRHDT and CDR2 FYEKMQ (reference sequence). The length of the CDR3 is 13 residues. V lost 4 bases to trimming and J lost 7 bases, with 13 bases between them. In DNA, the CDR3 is TGTGCCAGCAGCTCGCTTGGAAGACTTGAAGCTTTCTTT. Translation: CASSSLGRLEAFF. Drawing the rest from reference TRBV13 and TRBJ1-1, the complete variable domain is AAGVIQSPRHLIKEKRETATLKCYPIPRHDTVYWYQQGPGQDPQFLISFYEKMQSDKGSIPDRFSAQQFSDYHSELNMSSLELGDSALYFCASSSLGRLEAFFGQGTRLTVV.

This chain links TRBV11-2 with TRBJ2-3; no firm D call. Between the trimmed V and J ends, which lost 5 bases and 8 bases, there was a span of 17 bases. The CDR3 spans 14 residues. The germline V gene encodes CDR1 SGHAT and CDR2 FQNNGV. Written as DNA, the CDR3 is TGTGCCAGCAGCCCCTCTACGGGCTTAAGTACGCAGTATTTT. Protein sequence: CASSPSTGLSTQYF.

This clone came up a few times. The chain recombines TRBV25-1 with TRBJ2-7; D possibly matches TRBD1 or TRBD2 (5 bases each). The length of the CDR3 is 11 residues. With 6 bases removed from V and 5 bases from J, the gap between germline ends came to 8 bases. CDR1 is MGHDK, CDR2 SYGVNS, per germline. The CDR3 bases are TGTGCCAGCAGGTTGGGACACGAGCAGTACTTC. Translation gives CASRLGHEQYF.

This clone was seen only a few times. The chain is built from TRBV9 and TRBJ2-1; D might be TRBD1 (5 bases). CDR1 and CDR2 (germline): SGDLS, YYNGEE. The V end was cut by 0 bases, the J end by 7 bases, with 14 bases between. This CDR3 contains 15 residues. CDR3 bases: TGTGCCAGCAGCGTAGAGGGGATCACCGGGAATGAGCAGTTCTTC. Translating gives CASSVEGITGNEQFF.

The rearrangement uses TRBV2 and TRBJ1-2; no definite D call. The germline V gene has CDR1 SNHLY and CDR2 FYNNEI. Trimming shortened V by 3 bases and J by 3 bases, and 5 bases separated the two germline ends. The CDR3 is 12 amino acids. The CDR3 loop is CASSDVDYGYTF. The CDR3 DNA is TGTGCCAGCAGTGACGTAGACTATGGCTACACCTTC.

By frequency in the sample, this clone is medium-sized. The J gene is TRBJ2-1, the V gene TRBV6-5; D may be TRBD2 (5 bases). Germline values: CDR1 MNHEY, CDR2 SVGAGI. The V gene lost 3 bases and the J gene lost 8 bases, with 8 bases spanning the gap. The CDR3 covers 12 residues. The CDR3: CASSYPGDEQFF. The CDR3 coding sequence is TGTGCCAGCAGTTATCCCGGGGATGAGCAGTTCTTC.

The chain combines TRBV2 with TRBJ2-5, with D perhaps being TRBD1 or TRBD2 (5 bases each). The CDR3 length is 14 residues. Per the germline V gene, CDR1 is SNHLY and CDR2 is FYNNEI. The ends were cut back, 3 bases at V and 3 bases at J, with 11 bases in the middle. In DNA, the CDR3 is TGTGCCAGCAGTGACGGTCAGGGAGAAGAGACCCAGTACTTC. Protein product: CASSDGQGEETQYF.

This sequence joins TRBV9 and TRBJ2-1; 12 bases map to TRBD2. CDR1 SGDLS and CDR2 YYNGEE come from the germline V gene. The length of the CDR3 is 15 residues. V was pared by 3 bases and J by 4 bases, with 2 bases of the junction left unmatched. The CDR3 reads CASSETSGGYNEQFF. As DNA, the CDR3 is TGTGCCAGCAGCGAGACTAGCGGGGGATACAATGAGCAGTTCTTC.

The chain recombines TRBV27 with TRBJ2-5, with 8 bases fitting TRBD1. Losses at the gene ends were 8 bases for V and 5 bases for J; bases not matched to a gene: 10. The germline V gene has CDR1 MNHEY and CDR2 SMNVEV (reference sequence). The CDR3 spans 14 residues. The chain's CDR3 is CASGGPDRAETQYF. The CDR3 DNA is TGTGCCAGCGGGGGTCCGGACAGGGCGGAGACCCAGTACTTC.

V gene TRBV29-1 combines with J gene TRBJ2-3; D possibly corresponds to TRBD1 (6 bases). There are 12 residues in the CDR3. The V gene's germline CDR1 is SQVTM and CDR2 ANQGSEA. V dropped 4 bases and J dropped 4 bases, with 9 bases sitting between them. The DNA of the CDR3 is TGCAGCGTTGTACAGGGCCCAGATACGCAGTATTTT. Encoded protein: CSVVQGPDTQYF.

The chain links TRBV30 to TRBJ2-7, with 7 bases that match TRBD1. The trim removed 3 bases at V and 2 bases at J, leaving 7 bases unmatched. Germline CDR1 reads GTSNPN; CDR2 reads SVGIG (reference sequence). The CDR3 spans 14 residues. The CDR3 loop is CAWSFTGVPYEQYF. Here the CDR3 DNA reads TGTGCCTGGAGCTTTACAGGGGTGCCCTACGAGCAGTACTTC.

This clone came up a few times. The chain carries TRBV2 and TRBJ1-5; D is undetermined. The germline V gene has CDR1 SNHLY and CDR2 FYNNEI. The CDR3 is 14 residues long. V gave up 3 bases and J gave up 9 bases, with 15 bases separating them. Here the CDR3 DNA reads TGTGCCAGCAGTGAGGATACAGACCCGCGGCCCCAGCATTTT. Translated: CASSEDTDPRPQHF.

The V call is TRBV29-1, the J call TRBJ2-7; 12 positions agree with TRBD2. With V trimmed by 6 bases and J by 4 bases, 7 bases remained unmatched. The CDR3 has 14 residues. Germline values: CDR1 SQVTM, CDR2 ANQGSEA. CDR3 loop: CSVYGLAGSYEQYF. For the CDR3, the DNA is TGCAGCGTCTACGGACTAGCGGGGTCTTACGAGCAGTACTTC.

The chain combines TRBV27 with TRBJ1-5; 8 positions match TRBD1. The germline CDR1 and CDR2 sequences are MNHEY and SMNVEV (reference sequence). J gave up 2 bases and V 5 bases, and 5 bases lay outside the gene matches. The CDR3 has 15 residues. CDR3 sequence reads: CASSITGGGNQPQHF. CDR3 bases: TGTGCCAGCAGTATTACAGGGGGAGGCAATCAGCCCCAGCATTTT.

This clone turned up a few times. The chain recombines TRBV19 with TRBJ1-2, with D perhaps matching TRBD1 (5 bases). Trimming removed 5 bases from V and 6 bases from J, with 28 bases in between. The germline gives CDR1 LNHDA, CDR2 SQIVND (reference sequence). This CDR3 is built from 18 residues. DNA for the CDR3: TGTGCCAGTAGTCCCTCACCGGGACCTACTCTCCTTATGGATGGCTACACCTTC. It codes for CASSPSPGPTLLMDGYTF.